A few counts support the clone carrying this T cell receptor beta chain. The data were obtained in a study of T cells in Graves' hyperthyroidism and ophthalmopathy. Clinical symptoms, serum thyroxine and TRAb, thyroid ultrasound and orbital computed tomography were used for the diagnoses. The PBMCs were taken from 10 ml of fresh peripheral blood. Researchers took RNA transcripts and amplified the TCR beta CDR3 regions from them. An initial round of RT-PCR targeting the TCR CDR3 relied on the HTBI primer set. TCRdb redid the calling of the multiplex PCR reads with MiXCR, one entry per CDR3 protein. This table has about 400,000 distinct CDR3 sequences, 12% to 15% appearing once. The CDR3 loop spans 14 amino acids. Germline V gene sequence: CDR1 SGHVS, CDR2 FNYEAQ. V was shortened by 6 bases and J by 2 bases, with 10 bases between the two germline ends.

The sample comprised blood. V gene TRBV7-6 combines with J gene TRBJ2-2, with a possible D match to TRBD1 (6 bases). The receptor's source is a woman aged 60-75 years with Graves' ophthalmopathy. CDR3 coding DNA: TGTGCCAGCAGGAGGGACATTAACACCGGGGAGCTGTTTTTT. Encoded protein: CASRRDINTGELFF.